This is a list of T cell receptor beta chains from one sample in a study of T cell changes during pregnancy in multiple sclerosis. Clones were read by immunoSEQ multiplex PCR, and TCRdb kept only the in-frame ones, dropping some. Of about 100,000 clones detected, about 90% appear once; the ten largest clones hold more than 1.5%. The material sequenced was peripheral blood, taken after pregnancy. The receptors were sampled from a female donor with multiple sclerosis, enrolled in a pregnancy study. CDR3s include the opening cysteine and the closing phenylalanine or tryptophan. Fields, in order: clone size, D gene, J gene, V gene, CDR3 protein, CDR3 DNA. D genes are given only for firm matches. Clone size is given for some rows only: seen once, a few or many times, or a class if the clone is expanded.

clone_size: .; d_call: TRBD2; j_call: TRBJ2-3; v_call: TRBV4-3; cdr3_aa: CASSHSGGADTQYF; cdr3_nt: TGCGCCAGCAGCCATAGCGGGGGGGCAGATACGCAGTATTTT
clone_size: .; d_call: .; j_call: TRBJ2-1; v_call: TRBV9; cdr3_aa: CASSATGRGGDEQFF; cdr3_nt: TGTGCCAGCAGCGCCACAGGAAGGGGTGGCGATGAGCAGTTCTTC
clone_size: few; d_call: TRBD1; j_call: TRBJ1-4; v_call: TRBV19; cdr3_aa: CASSISGTGGTNEKLFF; cdr3_nt: TGTGCCAGTAGTATCTCCGGGACAGGGGGAACTAATGAAAAACTGTTTTTT
clone_size: .; d_call: TRBD1; j_call: TRBJ2-7; v_call: TRBV10-3; cdr3_aa: CAIGTADYEQYF; cdr3_nt: TGTGCCATCGGGACAGCGGACTACGAGCAGTACTTC
clone_size: .; d_call: .; j_call: TRBJ1-2; v_call: TRBV4-3; cdr3_aa: CASSHGTSNYGYTF; cdr3_nt: TGCGCCAGCAGCCACGGGACAAGTAACTATGGCTACACCTTC
clone_size: .; d_call: TRBD1; j_call: TRBJ1-6; v_call: TRBV6-1; cdr3_aa: CASSAGQGAIVAPLHF; cdr3_nt: TGTGCCAGCAGTGCAGGGCAGGGGGCGATTGTGGCACCCCTCCACTTT
clone_size: .; d_call: .; j_call: TRBJ2-1; v_call: TRBV6-1; cdr3_aa: CASSEGSRGGEQFF; cdr3_nt: TGTGCCAGCAGTGAGGGATCTAGGGGGGGTGAGCAGTTCTTC
clone_size: .; d_call: .; j_call: TRBJ1-1; v_call: TRBV13; cdr3_aa: CASSLTLLRTEAFF; cdr3_nt: TGTGCCAGCAGCTTAACCCTCCTTCGGACTGAAGCTTTCTTT
clone_size: .; d_call: TRBD2; j_call: TRBJ2-5; v_call: TRBV9; cdr3_aa: CASRREEQETQYF; cdr3_nt: TGTGCCAGCAGGCGGGAGGAACAAGAGACCCAGTACTTC
clone_size: .; d_call: TRBD1; j_call: TRBJ2-7; v_call: TRBV18; cdr3_aa: CASSPRGQANYEQYF; cdr3_nt: TGTGCCAGCTCACCAAGGGGACAGGCTAACTACGAGCAGTACTTC
clone_size: .; d_call: TRBD2; j_call: TRBJ2-7; v_call: TRBV7-2; cdr3_aa: CASSPQRGAPYEQYF; cdr3_nt: TGTGCCAGCAGCCCCCAGCGGGGGGCCCCCTACGAGCAGTACTTC
clone_size: .; d_call: .; j_call: TRBJ2-1; v_call: TRBV4-3; cdr3_aa: CASSHVPGDEQFF; cdr3_nt: TGCGCCAGCAGCCATGTCCCGGGGGATGAGCAGTTCTTC
clone_size: .; d_call: .; j_call: TRBJ2-1; v_call: TRBV19; cdr3_aa: CASSNSYYNEQFF; cdr3_nt: TGTGCCAGTAGTAATAGCTACTACAATGAGCAGTTCTTC
clone_size: .; d_call: TRBD1; j_call: TRBJ2-1; v_call: TRBV27; cdr3_aa: CASSSLDRRNDNEQFF; cdr3_nt: TGTGCCAGCAGCTCCTTGGACAGGAGAAACGACAATGAGCAGTTCTTC
clone_size: .; d_call: .; j_call: TRBJ1-5; v_call: TRBV6-6; cdr3_aa: CASSYSRQSNQPQHF; cdr3_nt: TGTGCCAGCAGTTACTCTAGACAGAGCAATCAGCCCCAGCATTTT
clone_size: .; d_call: TRBD1; j_call: TRBJ1-3; v_call: TRBV7-8; cdr3_aa: CASSFGQGPTGNTIYF; cdr3_nt: TGTGCCAGCAGCTTTGGACAGGGCCCGACTGGAAACACCATATATTTT
clone_size: .; d_call: TRBD1; j_call: TRBJ1-2; v_call: TRBV5-8; cdr3_aa: CASSLGDRGSGYTF; cdr3_nt: TGTGCCAGCAGCTTGGGGGACAGGGGAAGTGGCTACACCTTC
clone_size: .; d_call: .; j_call: TRBJ2-5; v_call: TRBV27; cdr3_aa: CASSLVAVGETQYF; cdr3_nt: TGTGCCAGCAGTTTAGTCGCGGTCGGAGAGACCCAGTACTTC
clone_size: once; d_call: TRBD1; j_call: TRBJ2-1; v_call: TRBV28; cdr3_aa: CASTLNFGQENNEQFF; cdr3_nt: TGTGCCAGCACCCTTAACTTCGGACAGGAAAACAATGAGCAGTTCTTC
clone_size: .; d_call: .; j_call: TRBJ1-6; v_call: TRBV25-1; cdr3_aa: CASSEWAGDFYNSPLHF; cdr3_nt: TGTGCCAGCAGTGAATGGGCAGGGGATTTCTATAATTCACCCCTCCACTTT
clone_size: .; d_call: .; j_call: TRBJ2-7; v_call: TRBV10-3; cdr3_aa: CAIRPDGGAYEQYF; cdr3_nt: TGTGCCATCAGACCCGATGGAGGGGCCTACGAGCAGTACTTC
clone_size: .; d_call: TRBD1; j_call: TRBJ1-2; v_call: TRBV25-1; cdr3_aa: CASRDRGGYTF; cdr3_nt: TGTGCCAGCAGGGACAGGGGTGGCTACACCTTC
clone_size: .; d_call: TRBD1; j_call: TRBJ2-2; v_call: TRBV4-2; cdr3_aa: CASSLGQGAVTGELFF; cdr3_nt: TGTGCCAGCAGCCTAGGACAGGGGGCAGTCACCGGGGAGCTGTTTTTT
clone_size: .; d_call: .; j_call: TRBJ2-1; v_call: TRBV7-9; cdr3_aa: CASSLSRGEQFF; cdr3_nt: TGTGCCAGCAGCCTATCTCGGGGAGAGCAGTTCTTC
clone_size: .; d_call: TRBD2; j_call: TRBJ2-1; v_call: TRBV9; cdr3_aa: CASSGGLVSNEQFF; cdr3_nt: TGTGCCAGCAGCGGGGGACTAGTCTCCAATGAGCAGTTCTTC
clone_size: .; d_call: TRBD1; j_call: TRBJ2-7; v_call: TRBV2; cdr3_aa: CASSEDGTGQYEQYF; cdr3_nt: TGTGCCAGCAGCGAGGACGGGACAGGCCAGTACGAGCAGTACTTC
clone_size: .; d_call: TRBD1; j_call: TRBJ2-1; v_call: TRBV5-1; cdr3_aa: CASSSGQGDYNEQFF; cdr3_nt: TGCGCCAGCAGCTCAGGACAGGGAGACTACAATGAGCAGTTCTTC
clone_size: .; d_call: TRBD2; j_call: TRBJ2-7; v_call: TRBV7-3; cdr3_aa: CASSLQRGSSYEQYF; cdr3_nt: TGTGCCAGCAGCTTACAGCGGGGGAGCTCCTACGAGCAGTACTTC
clone_size: .; d_call: .; j_call: TRBJ2-5; v_call: TRBV5-1; cdr3_aa: CASSLLRTAQETQYF; cdr3_nt: TGCGCCAGCAGCTTGCTAAGGACAGCCCAAGAGACCCAGTACTTC
clone_size: few; d_call: TRBD2; j_call: TRBJ2-1; v_call: TRBV5-1; cdr3_aa: CASSLLAVSYNEQFF; cdr3_nt: TGCGCCAGCAGTTTACTAGCGGTTTCCTACAATGAGCAGTTCTTC
clone_size: .; d_call: TRBD1; j_call: TRBJ1-5; v_call: TRBV27; cdr3_aa: CASKADRANQPQHF; cdr3_nt: TGTGCCAGCAAGGCGGACAGGGCGAATCAGCCCCAGCATTTT
clone_size: .; d_call: .; j_call: TRBJ1-4; v_call: TRBV5-1; cdr3_aa: CASSLSGGNEKLFF; cdr3_nt: TGCGCCAGCAGCTTGTCCGGGGGGAATGAAAAACTGTTTTTT
clone_size: .; d_call: .; j_call: TRBJ2-7; v_call: TRBV9; cdr3_aa: CASSVLSQGSEQYF; cdr3_nt: TGTGCCAGCAGCGTTTTATCGCAGGGCAGCGAGCAGTACTTC
clone_size: .; d_call: TRBD1; j_call: TRBJ2-5; v_call: TRBV11-3; cdr3_aa: CASSLDRGRGETQYF; cdr3_nt: TGTGCCAGCAGCTTAGACAGGGGGCGAGGGGAGACCCAGTACTTC
clone_size: .; d_call: TRBD1; j_call: TRBJ1-6; v_call: TRBV5-1; cdr3_aa: CASSTGQGNSPLHF; cdr3_nt: TGCGCCAGCAGCACGGGACAGGGGAATTCACCCCTCCACTTT
clone_size: .; d_call: TRBD1; j_call: TRBJ1-1; v_call: TRBV7-9; cdr3_aa: CASSLGGQQNTEAFF; cdr3_nt: TGTGCCAGCAGCTTAGGGGGACAGCAGAACACTGAAGCTTTCTTT
clone_size: .; d_call: .; j_call: TRBJ2-2; v_call: TRBV30; cdr3_aa: CAWIAGTPNTGELFF; cdr3_nt: TGTGCCTGGATTGCCGGGACACCAAACACCGGGGAGCTGTTTTTT
clone_size: .; d_call: TRBD2; j_call: TRBJ2-1; v_call: TRBV19; cdr3_aa: CASSIVAGKNEQFF; cdr3_nt: TGTGCCAGTAGTATCGTAGCGGGAAAGAATGAGCAGTTCTTC
clone_size: .; d_call: .; j_call: TRBJ2-3; v_call: TRBV4-1; cdr3_aa: CASSQEGGRTDTQYF; cdr3_nt: TGCGCCAGCAGCCAAGAGGGGGGAAGGACAGATACGCAGTATTTT
clone_size: .; d_call: TRBD2; j_call: TRBJ2-1; v_call: TRBV29-1; cdr3_aa: CSVDGGGLADNEQFF; cdr3_nt: TGCAGCGTGGACGGAGGTGGACTAGCGGACAATGAGCAGTTCTTC
clone_size: .; d_call: .; j_call: TRBJ1-2; v_call: TRBV5-1; cdr3_aa: CASSLEGERGYTF; cdr3_nt: TGCGCCAGCAGCTTGGAAGGGGAACGAGGCTACACCTTC
clone_size: few; d_call: .; j_call: TRBJ2-5; v_call: TRBV27; cdr3_aa: CASSNSETQYF; cdr3_nt: TGTGCCAGCAGTAATTCGGAGACCCAGTACTTC
clone_size: .; d_call: TRBD2; j_call: TRBJ2-3; v_call: TRBV7-8; cdr3_aa: CASSFRRTSGVYSTDTQYF; cdr3_nt: TGTGCCAGCAGCTTTCGACGGACTAGCGGGGTATATAGCACAGATACGCAGTATTTT
clone_size: .; d_call: .; j_call: TRBJ1-2; v_call: TRBV9; cdr3_aa: CASSEWGKQGKNYGYTF; cdr3_nt: TGTGCCAGCAGCGAATGGGGGAAACAGGGCAAAAACTATGGCTACACCTTC
clone_size: .; d_call: .; j_call: TRBJ2-5; v_call: TRBV11-2; cdr3_aa: CASSSLSGFGTQYF; cdr3_nt: TGTGCCAGCAGTTCTCTTTCGGGTTTTGGGACCCAGTACTTC
clone_size: .; d_call: TRBD2; j_call: TRBJ2-1; v_call: TRBV2; cdr3_aa: CASRLLAGGPNEQFF; cdr3_nt: TGTGCCAGCAGATTACTAGCGGGGGGCCCCAATGAGCAGTTCTTC
clone_size: .; d_call: TRBD1; j_call: TRBJ2-6; v_call: TRBV7-2; cdr3_aa: CASSSRQGAGANVLTF; cdr3_nt: TGTGCCAGCAGCTCGAGACAGGGGGCTGGGGCCAACGTCCTGACTTTC
clone_size: .; d_call: TRBD1; j_call: TRBJ1-4; v_call: TRBV4-1; cdr3_aa: CASSHTQGVKNEKLFF; cdr3_nt: TGCGCCAGCAGCCACACGCAGGGGGTGAAGAATGAAAAACTGTTTTTT
clone_size: .; d_call: TRBD2; j_call: TRBJ2-1; v_call: TRBV11-3; cdr3_aa: CASSPTRAGGVEQFF; cdr3_nt: TGTGCCAGCAGCCCTACCAGGGCGGGGGGGGTTGAGCAGTTCTTC
clone_size: .; d_call: TRBD1; j_call: TRBJ2-1; v_call: TRBV29-1; cdr3_aa: CSVERDSRNEQFF; cdr3_nt: TGCAGCGTTGAAAGGGACAGCCGCAATGAGCAGTTCTTC
clone_size: .; d_call: TRBD1; j_call: TRBJ1-2; v_call: TRBV7-9; cdr3_aa: CASSLTGGNYGYTF; cdr3_nt: TGTGCCAGCAGCTTGACAGGGGGAAACTATGGCTACACCTTC
clone_size: .; d_call: .; j_call: TRBJ2-6; v_call: TRBV30; cdr3_aa: CAWSYTGANVLTF; cdr3_nt: TGTGCCTGGAGTTATACTGGGGCCAACGTCCTGACTTTC
clone_size: few; d_call: .; j_call: TRBJ1-6; v_call: TRBV7-2; cdr3_aa: CASSLGSGKGYNSPLHF; cdr3_nt: TGTGCCAGCAGCTTAGGCTCGGGGAAGGGCTATAATTCACCCCTCCACTTT